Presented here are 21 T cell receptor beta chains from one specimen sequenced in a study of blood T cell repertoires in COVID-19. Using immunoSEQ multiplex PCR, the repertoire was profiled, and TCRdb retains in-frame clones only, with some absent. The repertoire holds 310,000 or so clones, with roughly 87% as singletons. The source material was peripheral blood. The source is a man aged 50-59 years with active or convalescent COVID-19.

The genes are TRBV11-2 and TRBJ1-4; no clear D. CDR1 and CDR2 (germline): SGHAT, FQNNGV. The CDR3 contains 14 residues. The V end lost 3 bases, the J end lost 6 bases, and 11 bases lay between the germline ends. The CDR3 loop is CASSFSPTDEKLFF. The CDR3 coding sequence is TGTGCCAGCAGCTTTAGCCCCACGGATGAAAAACTGTTTTTT.

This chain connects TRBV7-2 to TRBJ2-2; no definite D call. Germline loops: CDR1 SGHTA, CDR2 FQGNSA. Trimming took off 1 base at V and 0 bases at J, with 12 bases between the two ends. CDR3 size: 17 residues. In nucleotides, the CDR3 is TGTGCCAGCAGCTTAGGGCTCAGGCCTGCGAACACCGGGGAGCTGTTTTTT. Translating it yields CASSLGLRPANTGELFF.

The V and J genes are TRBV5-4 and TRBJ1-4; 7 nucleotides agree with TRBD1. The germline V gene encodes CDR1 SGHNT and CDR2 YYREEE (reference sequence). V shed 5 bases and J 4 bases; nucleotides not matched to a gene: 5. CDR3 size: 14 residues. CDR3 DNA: TGTGCCAGCAGTTTTGACAGGGTTAATGAAAAACTGTTTTTT. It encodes CASSFDRVNEKLFF.

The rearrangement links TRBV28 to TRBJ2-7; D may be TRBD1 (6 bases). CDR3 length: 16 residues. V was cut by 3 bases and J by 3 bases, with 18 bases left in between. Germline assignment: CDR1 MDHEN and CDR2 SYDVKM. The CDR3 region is CASSFGHGTRFYEQYF. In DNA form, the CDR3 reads TGTGCCAGCAGTTTTGGTCACGGGACACGATTCTACGAGCAGTACTTC.

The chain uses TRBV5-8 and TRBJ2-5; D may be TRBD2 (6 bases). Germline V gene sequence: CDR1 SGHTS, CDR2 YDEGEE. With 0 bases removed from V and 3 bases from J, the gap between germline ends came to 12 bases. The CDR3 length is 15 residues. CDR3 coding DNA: TGTGCCAGCAGCTTGGATTTTGGCGGGGAAGAGACCCAGTACTTC. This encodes CASSLDFGGEETQYF.

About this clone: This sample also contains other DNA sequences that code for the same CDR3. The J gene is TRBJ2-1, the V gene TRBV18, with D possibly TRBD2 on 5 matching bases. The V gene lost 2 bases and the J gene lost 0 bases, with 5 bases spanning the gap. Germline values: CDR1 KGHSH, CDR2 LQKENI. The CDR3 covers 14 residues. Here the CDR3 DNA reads TGTGCCAGCTCACCAGGGAGCTCCTACAATGAGCAGTTCTTC. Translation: CASSPGSSYNEQFF.

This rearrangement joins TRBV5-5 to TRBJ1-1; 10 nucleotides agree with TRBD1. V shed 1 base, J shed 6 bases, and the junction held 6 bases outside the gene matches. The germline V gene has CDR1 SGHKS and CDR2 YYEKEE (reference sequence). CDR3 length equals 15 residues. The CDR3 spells CASSLWAGQGAEAFF. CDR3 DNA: TGTGCCAGCAGCTTGTGGGCCGGACAGGGGGCTGAAGCTTTCTTT.

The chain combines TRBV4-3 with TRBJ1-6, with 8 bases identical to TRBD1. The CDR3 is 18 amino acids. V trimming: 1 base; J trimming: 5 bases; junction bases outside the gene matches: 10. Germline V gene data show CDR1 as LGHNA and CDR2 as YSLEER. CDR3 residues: CASSQGLPQGANNSPLHF. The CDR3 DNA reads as TGCGCCAGCAGCCAAGGTCTCCCGCAGGGGGCGAATAATTCACCCCTCCACTTT.

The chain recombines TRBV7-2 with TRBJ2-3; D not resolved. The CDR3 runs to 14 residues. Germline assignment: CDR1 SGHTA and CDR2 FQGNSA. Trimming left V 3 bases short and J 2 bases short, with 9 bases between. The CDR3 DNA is TGTGCCAGCAGCTTTGCACAGTTCACAGATACGCAGTATTTT. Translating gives CASSFAQFTDTQYF.

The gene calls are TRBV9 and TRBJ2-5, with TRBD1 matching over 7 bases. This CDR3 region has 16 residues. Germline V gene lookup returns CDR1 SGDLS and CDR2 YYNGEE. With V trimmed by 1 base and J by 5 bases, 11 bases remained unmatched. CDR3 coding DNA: TGTGCCAGCAGCGTAACCCCCAATAGGGGGCGCGAGACCCAGTACTTC. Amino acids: CASSVTPNRGRETQYF.

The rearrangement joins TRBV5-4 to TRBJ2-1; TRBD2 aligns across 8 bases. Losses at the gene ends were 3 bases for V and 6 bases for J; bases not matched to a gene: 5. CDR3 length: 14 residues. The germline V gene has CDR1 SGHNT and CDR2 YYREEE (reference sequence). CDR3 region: CASSSATSGNEQFF. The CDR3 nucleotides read TGTGCCAGCAGCTCTGCTACTAGCGGCAATGAGCAGTTCTTC. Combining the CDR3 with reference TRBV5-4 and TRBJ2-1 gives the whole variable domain ETGVTQSPTHLIKTRGQQVTLRCSSQSGHNTVSWYQQALGQGPQFIFQYYREEENGRGNFPPRFSGLQFPNYSSELNVNALELDDSALYLCASSSATSGNEQFFGPGTRLTVL.

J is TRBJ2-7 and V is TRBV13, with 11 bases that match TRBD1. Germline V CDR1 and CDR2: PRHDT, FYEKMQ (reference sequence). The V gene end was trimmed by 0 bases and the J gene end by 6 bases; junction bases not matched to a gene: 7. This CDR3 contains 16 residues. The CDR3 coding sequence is TGTGCCAGCAGCTTAGGCGGACAGGGGGCCTCTATCGAGCAGTACTTC. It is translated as CASSLGGQGASIEQYF.

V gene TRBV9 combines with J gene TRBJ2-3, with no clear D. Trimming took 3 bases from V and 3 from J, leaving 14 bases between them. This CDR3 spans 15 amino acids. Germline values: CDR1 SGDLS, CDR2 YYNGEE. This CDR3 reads CASSDQYQATDTQYF. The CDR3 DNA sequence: TGTGCCAGCAGCGATCAGTATCAGGCAACAGATACGCAGTATTTT.

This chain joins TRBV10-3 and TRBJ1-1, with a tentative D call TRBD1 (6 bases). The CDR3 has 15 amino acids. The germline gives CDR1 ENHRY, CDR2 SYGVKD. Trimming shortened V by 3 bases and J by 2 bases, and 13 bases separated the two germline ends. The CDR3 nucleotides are TGTGCCATCAGTGACGGAGTCAGGGGTAACACTGAAGCTTTCTTT. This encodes CAISDGVRGNTEAFF.

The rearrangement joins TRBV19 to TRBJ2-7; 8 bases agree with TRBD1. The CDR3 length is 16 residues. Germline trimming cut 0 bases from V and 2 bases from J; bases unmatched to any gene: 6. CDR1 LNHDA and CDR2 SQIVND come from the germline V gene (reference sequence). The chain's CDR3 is CASSIEGQVATYEQYF. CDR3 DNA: TGTGCCAGTAGTATAGAGGGACAGGTTGCGACCTACGAGCAGTACTTC.

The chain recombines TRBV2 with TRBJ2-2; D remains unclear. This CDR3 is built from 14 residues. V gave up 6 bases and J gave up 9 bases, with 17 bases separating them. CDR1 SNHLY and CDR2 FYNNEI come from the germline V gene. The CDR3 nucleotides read TGTGCCAGCAGGGGCTACTCCAGCATGAGGGAGCTGTTTTTT. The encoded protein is CASRGYSSMRELFF.

CDR3: CATSDPLSGLSTDTQYF. For the CDR3, the DNA is TGTGCCACCAGTGATCCCCTTAGCGGGTTGAGCACAGATACGCAGTATTTT. The chain is built from TRBV24-1 and TRBJ2-3, with TRBD2 identical over 7 bases. CDR1 KGHDR and CDR2 SFDVKD come from the germline V gene. The CDR3 contains 17 residues. V lost 3 bases, J lost 0 bases, and 8 bases stayed unmatched.

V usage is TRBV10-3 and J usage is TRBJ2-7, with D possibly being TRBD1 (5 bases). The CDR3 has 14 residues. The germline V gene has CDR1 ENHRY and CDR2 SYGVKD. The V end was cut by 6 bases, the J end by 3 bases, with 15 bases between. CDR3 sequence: CAIRTDSGDYEQYF. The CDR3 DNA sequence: TGTGCCATCAGAACCGACAGTGGGGACTACGAGCAGTACTTC.

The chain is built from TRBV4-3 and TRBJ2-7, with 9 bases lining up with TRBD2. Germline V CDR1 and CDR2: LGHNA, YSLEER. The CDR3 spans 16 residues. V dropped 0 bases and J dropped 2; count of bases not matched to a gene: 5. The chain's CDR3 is CASSQDSSGVTYEQYF. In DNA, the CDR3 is TGCGCCAGCAGCCAAGATTCTAGCGGGGTAACCTACGAGCAGTACTTC.

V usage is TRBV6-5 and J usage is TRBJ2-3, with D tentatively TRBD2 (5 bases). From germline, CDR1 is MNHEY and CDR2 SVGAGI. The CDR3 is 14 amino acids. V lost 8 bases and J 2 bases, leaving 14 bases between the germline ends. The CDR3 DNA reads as TGTGCCAGCCCCACGGGGAACCCCACAGATACGCAGTATTTT. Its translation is CASPTGNPTDTQYF.

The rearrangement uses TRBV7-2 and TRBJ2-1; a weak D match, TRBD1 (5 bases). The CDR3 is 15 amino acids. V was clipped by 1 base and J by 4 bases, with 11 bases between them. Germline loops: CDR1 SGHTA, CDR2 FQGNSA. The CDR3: CASSLEGLGYNEQFF. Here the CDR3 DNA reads TGTGCCAGCAGCTTAGAGGGGTTGGGGTACAATGAGCAGTTCTTC.